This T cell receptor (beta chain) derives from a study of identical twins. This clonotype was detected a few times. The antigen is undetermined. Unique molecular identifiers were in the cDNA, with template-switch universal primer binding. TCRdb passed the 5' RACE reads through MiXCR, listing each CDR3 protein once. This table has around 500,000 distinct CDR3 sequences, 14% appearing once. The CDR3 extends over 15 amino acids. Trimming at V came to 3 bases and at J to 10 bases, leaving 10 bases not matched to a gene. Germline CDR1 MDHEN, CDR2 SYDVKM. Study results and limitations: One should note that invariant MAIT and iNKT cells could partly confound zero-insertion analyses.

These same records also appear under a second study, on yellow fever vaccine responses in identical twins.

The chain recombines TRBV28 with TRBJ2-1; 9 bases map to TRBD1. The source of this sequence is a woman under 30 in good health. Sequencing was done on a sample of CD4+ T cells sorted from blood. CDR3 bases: TGTGCCAGCAGTTTGTCAGGACAGGGGTCTCTCGAGCAGTTCTTC. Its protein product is CASSLSGQGSLEQFF.